One and the same sample provided the 4 T cell receptor beta chains below, sequenced in a study of T cells after yellow fever vaccination. TCRdb reprocessed the 5' RACE reads via MiXCR and lists one record per CDR3 protein. The sample includes 250,000 to 350,000 distinct CDR3 sequences, 7.5% to 9.5% of them seen just once. The sample consisted of CD4+ T cells sorted from PBMCs, taken 5 days after the yellow fever booster vaccination. The receptors shown here come from a man younger than 35 who received the YFV17D yellow fever vaccine.

The V gene is TRBV20-1, the J gene TRBJ1-2, with D unresolved. Germline V gene data show CDR1 as DFQATT and CDR2 as SNEGSKA (reference sequence). Trimming took 6 bases from V and 7 from J, leaving 12 bases between them. The CDR3 totals 11 residues. This chain's CDR3 is CSAWEGLGYTF. CDR3 sequence (DNA): TGCAGTGCGTGGGAGGGTCTTGGCTACACCTTC.

This clonotype turned up a few times. The gene calls are TRBV5-5 and TRBJ2-3; D is unclear. V was clipped by 0 bases and J by 2 bases, with 7 bases between them. The CDR3 contains 14 residues. The germline V gene has CDR1 SGHKS and CDR2 YYEKEE (reference sequence). For the CDR3, the DNA is TGTGCCAGCAGCTTGGAGGTTAACACAGATACGCAGTATTTT. Residues: CASSLEVNTDTQYF. Filled out from reference TRBV5-5 and TRBJ2-3, the complete variable domain reads DAGVTQSPTHLIKTRGQQVTLRCSPISGHKSVSWYQQVLGQGPQFIFQYYEKEERGRGNFPDRFSARQFPNYSSELNVNALLLGDSALYLCASSLEVNTDTQYFGPGTRLTVL.

V usage is TRBV6-2 or TRBV6-3 and J usage is TRBJ1-1; D unclear. The germline gives CDR1 MNHEY, CDR2 SVGEGT. V lost 6 bases to trimming and J lost 5 bases, with 13 bases between them. The CDR3 loop spans 13 amino acids. The DNA of the CDR3 is TGTGCCAGCAGCCTAGGTCCGGTGACTGAAGCTTTCTTT. This encodes CASSLGPVTEAFF.

The table lists this clonotype with a few counts. This rearrangement joins TRBV7-2 to TRBJ1-2, with a tentative D call TRBD1 (5 bases). Per germline, CDR1 SGHTA and CDR2 FQGNSA. V lost 0 bases to trimming and J lost 8 bases, with 19 bases between them. The CDR3 sequence is 16 residues long. CDR3 in DNA: TGTGCCAGCAGCTTAGCCCCGGACATTAAATTACAAGGCTACACCTTC. This sequence encodes CASSLAPDIKLQGYTF.